The entry below gives a single TCR beta chain sequence along with its context. The antigen is unknown. The data are from a study of Ad26.COV2.S vaccination and SARS-CoV-2 variants. Study-level background: Donor got 5x10^10 or 1x10^11 viral particles of Ad26.COV2.S.

Using immunoSEQ multiplex PCR, the repertoire was profiled, and TCRdb retains in-frame clones only, with some absent. The sample yields hundreds of thousands of clones, more than 70% seen once. Germline V CDR1 and CDR2: KGHSH, LQKENI. The CDR3 extends over 16 amino acids. V gave up 8 bases and J gave up 2 bases; unmatched junction bases: 4. Findings of the study overall: Non-spike TCR breadth did not differ much between vaccine and placebo recipients. Possible underestimation of total T cell responses by the TCR breadth and depth analyses was noted.

Treatment indicated: around 19 received Ad26.COV2.S at low or high dose, single or two shots; roughly 5 received placebo; per-sample allocation not given. Repertoires come from day 63 after the first vaccine or placebo injection. The study used a vaccine consisting of an Ad26 vector that expressed Wuhan-strain SARS-CoV-2 spike. This material consisted of peripheral blood, taken in a trial of Ad26.COV2.S vaccine versus placebo. The sequence came from a person aged 18-60 years who received the Ad26.COV2.S COVID-19 vaccine or a placebo. The chain links TRBV18 to TRBJ2-6; 12 nucleotides match TRBD1. The CDR3 DNA follows: TGTGCCAGCATCCGGGACAGGGGGCCTGGGGCCAACGTCCTGACTTTC. Protein: CASIRDRGPGANVLTF.